At least ten counts were recorded for the clone carrying this TCR beta chain. Its cognate antigen is unknown. This entry is derived from a study of T cells after yellow fever vaccination. Study-wide context: Those fractions that held only low numbers of cells were prepared using the SMART-Seq v4 Ultra Low Input RNA kit.

Germline CDR1 LGHNA, CDR2 YNFKEQ. The CDR3 contains 16 residues. Trimming removed 8 bases at V and 3 bases at J, with 23 bases between. MiXCR was run by TCRdb on the 5' RACE reads, yielding one entry per CDR3 protein. The sample includes roughly 79,000 distinct CDR3 sequences, about 7.2% seen only once; the top ten take approximately 30%. Study results and limitations: Overall, a small share of clonotypes was seen in both CD4 and CD8 compartments. The secondary T-cell response peaked on day 5, not day 15, but was weaker. Booster sampling recovered most clones from primary vaccination (96% CD4, around 90% CD8).

The clonotype was recovered from a man in his late teens or twenties who received the YFV17D yellow fever vaccine. The V and J genes are TRBV4-2 and TRBJ2-7; possibly TRBD2 for D (5 bases). The sample was CD8+ T cells sorted from PBMCs, taken around 10 days after the first yellow fever vaccination. CDR3 coding DNA: TGTGCCAGCGGAACCCGGGATGGCGGTAGCTTCTACGAGCAGTACTTC. This encodes CASGTRDGGSFYEQYF.